A few counts support the clone carrying this T cell receptor (beta chain). What it binds is not known. The data belong to a study of T cell responses to AZD1222 COVID-19 vaccine. Study observations and caveats: Clonal diversity may have been underestimated, and the donors were mostly white British, with more females than males.

Clones were read by immunoSEQ multiplex PCR, and TCRdb kept only the in-frame ones, dropping some. This sample has 150,000 or so clones, with approximately 92% found just once. The starting material was peripheral blood, obtained 28 days after the second AZD1222 dose. This receptor was identified in an adult who received the AZD1222 COVID-19 vaccine.

The CDR3 sequence: CASSSAGTGIFYEQYF. The CDR3 coding sequence is TGTGCCAGCAGTTCCGCAGGGACAGGGATCTTCTACGAGCAGTACTTC. The chain links TRBV28 to TRBJ2-7; 9 nucleotides line up with TRBD1. V dropped 4 bases and J dropped 3; count of bases not matched to a gene: 10. Germline values: CDR1 MDHEN, CDR2 SYDVKM. The CDR3 runs 16 residues.